This T cell receptor (beta chain) was profiled in a study of T cell responses to AZD1222 COVID-19 vaccine. Study observations and caveats: Two doses of AZD1222 preceded a rise in Spike-specific TCR breadth and depth.

Points on this clone: The target antigen is unknown.

This CDR3 spans 16 amino acids. The V segment lost 5 bases and the J segment 0 bases; nucleotides outside the gene matches: 10. Germline CDR1 and CDR2: SGHNT and YENEEA. TCRdb keeps only in-frame clones here, not all; method: immunoSEQ multiplex PCR. The sample shows 95,000 to 150,000 clones, roughly 86% of them seen only once. Source: peripheral blood, taken on day 0 of AZD1222 vaccination. The sequence derives from an adult in good health. The V and J genes are TRBV11-3 and TRBJ2-7, with 7 bases fitting TRBD2. The CDR3 spells CASSPTLAESSYEQYF. The CDR3 nucleotides read TGTGCCAGCAGCCCTACTCTAGCGGAAAGCTCCTACGAGCAGTACTTC.